Given below is one T cell receptor beta chain in context. Germline CDR1 is SNHLY and CDR2 is FYNNEI. V was cut by 5 bases and J by 5 bases, with 12 bases left in between. This CDR3 has 13 residues. This specimen comes from a study of control samples from healthy donors and cancer patients. Produced via immunoSEQ multiplex PCR; TCRdb's table is partial and in-frame only. The sample yields 75,000 to 100,000 clones, roughly 92% seen once. The TCR was taken from a human donor in good health. The donor label of this sample is uncertain. The rearrangement joins TRBV2 to TRBJ2-5; possibly TRBD1 or TRBD2 for D (5 bases each). The sample consisted of blood. Here the CDR3 DNA reads TGTGCCAGCAGTTACACGGGGCGGGAGACCCAGTACTTC. Translated, it gives CASSYTGRETQYF.